This T cell receptor (beta chain) is drawn from a study of T cells in localized non-small cell lung cancer. The study's findings and limits: A single tumor region was sequenced, leaving heterogeneity possible. In adjacent lung appeared a median around 59 of the top 100 tumor clones. Overall survival was longer when the density of T cells in the blood was higher. Uninvolved neighboring lung showed the greatest T cell clonality, exceeding tumor.

This table comes from immunoSEQ multiplex PCR, and its TCRdb copy is limited to in-frame clones, with some not included. Of under 35,000 clones listed, under 95% were seen once; the top ten hold roughly 31%. Points on this clone: Antigen: not known.

This CDR3 region has 12 residues. The germline gives CDR1 MNHEY, CDR2 SVGAGI. The V end was cut by 6 bases, the J end by 2 bases, with 7 bases between. The sequence derives from a female donor at least 60 years old with stage I lung adenocarcinoma. Source: peripheral blood, taken before any cancer treatment. The chain couples TRBV6-5 to TRBJ1-2; no reliable D call. The CDR3 protein is CASSRRNYGYTF. The CDR3 DNA follows: TGTGCCAGCAGCCGACGAAACTATGGCTACACCTTC.